This T cell receptor (beta chain) comes out of a study of blood T cell repertoires in COVID-19. On the study more broadly: Whether acute or convalescent, the COVID-19 samples came from the United States, Italy and Spain. PBMCs, B-cell-depleted T cells, or T cells were the source of the cDNA or gDNA that made up the material.

The CDR3 sequence is 16 residues long. Germline-derived CDR1 and CDR2 are SGDLS and YYNGEE. V was pared by 0 bases and J by 2 bases, with 5 bases of the junction left unmatched. Source study methods: Amplification from reference gene primers served as the basis for estimated nucleated cell counts. Using immunoSEQ multiplex PCR, the repertoire was profiled, and TCRdb retains in-frame clones only, with some absent. The V and J calls and clone size were taken over from that table, and D and trimming were inferred from the DNA. This sample has about 110,000 clones; around nine tenths occur once, and the top ten carry roughly 8.1%.

The sequencing sample was made of peripheral blood. This clonotype was obtained from a woman in her 70s who had recovered from COVID-19. The J gene is TRBJ2-5, the V gene TRBV9; 9 positions match TRBD2. In nucleotides, the CDR3 is TGTGCCAGCAGCGTAGGGGGAGCGGGGGGACAAGAGACCCAGTACTTC. Residues: CASSVGGAGGQETQYF.